What follows are 14 T cell receptor beta chains derived from one specimen sequenced in a study of vaccination and CD4 T cells after COVID-19. These receptors have no identified antigens. As for treatment: approximately nine-day PBMC culture with coronavirus spike peptide pools or control peptides (ViraFEST assay). Sequencing of cultured CD4+ T cell DNA used the Oncomine TCR Beta short-read assay. TCRdb fed the PCR reads into MiXCR, producing one record per CDR3 protein. The data contain about 15,000 distinct CDR3 sequences, 78% of them seen just once; the ten biggest clones take up around 10%. The sample here was CD4+ T cells from blood, cultured in vitro, taken after SARS-CoV-2 vaccination. Receptors were obtained from a human donor who received a COVID-19 vaccine.

The rearrangement joins TRBV5-1 to TRBJ2-3; D not certain. V was pared by 4 bases and J by 0 bases, with 9 bases between. CDR3 length: 14 residues. Germline values: CDR1 SGHRS, CDR2 YFSETQ. The CDR3 DNA is TGCGCCAGCAGCCGAGGTGGGAGCACAGATACGCAGTATTTT. Translation gives CASSRGGSTDTQYF.

The chain is built from TRBV7-6 and TRBJ1-2; 9 bases agree with TRBD1. Germline V gene lookup returns CDR1 SGHVS and CDR2 FNYEAQ. Unmatched junction bases numbered 8, after V lost 4 bases and J lost 5 bases. CDR3 length: 15 residues. DNA of the CDR3: TGTGCCAGCAGCTCCGATACAGGGGGCGGTTATGGCTACACCTTC. Translated, it gives CASSSDTGGGYGYTF. Full variable domain (missing parts from reference TRBV7-6 and TRBJ1-2): GAGVSQSPRYKVTKRGQDVALRCDPISGHVSLYWYRQALGQGPEFLTYFNYEAQQDKSGLPNDRFSAERPEGSISTLTIQRTEQRDSAMYRCASSSDTGGGYGYTFGSGTRLTVV.

The chain employs TRBV1 and TRBJ1-4; TRBD1 reflects the table's D call only, with no check against the DNA. TRBV1 counts as a pseudogene. The CDR3 runs 19 residues. The CDR3 nucleotides read TGCACCAGCAGCCCTCGCGACTTTAAGGGGGCGCTAACTAATGAAAAACTGTTTTTT. Protein product: CTSSPRDFKGALTNEKLFF.

In its sample, this clonotype was seen once. The chain carries TRBV27 and TRBJ2-7; 12 nucleotides match TRBD2. CDR1 is MNHEY, CDR2 SMNVEV, per germline (reference sequence). V shed 7 bases and J 3 bases; nucleotides not matched to a gene: 13. The CDR3 totals 17 residues. CDR3 loop: CASIRRTSGESNYEQYF. The CDR3 DNA reads TGTGCCAGCATCCGACGGACTAGCGGGGAGTCTAACTACGAGCAGTACTTC.

This clonotype was observed a handful of times. This chain connects TRBV30 to TRBJ2-4; tentatively, D is TRBD2 (6 bases). V lost 4 bases and J lost 3, with 10 bases in between. Per germline, CDR1 GTSNPN and CDR2 SVGIG (reference sequence). This CDR3 spans 13 amino acids. CDR3 in amino acids: CAWKEGSKNIQYF. The CDR3 region has the DNA TGTGCCTGGAAGGAGGGGAGCAAAAACATTCAGTACTTC.

The chain has TRBV28 and TRBJ1-2; weak D call: TRBD1 (5 bases). The germline V gene has CDR1 MDHEN and CDR2 SYDVKM. Trimming took 4 bases from V and 7 from J, leaving 22 bases between them. CDR3 length equals 16 residues. This CDR3 reads CASSSARGEQDRGYTF. In nucleotides, the CDR3 is TGTGCCAGCAGTTCCGCGCGGGGGGAGCAGGATCGTGGCTACACCTTC.

This clonotype occurred once. The chain couples TRBV24-1 to TRBJ2-3, with D unresolved. Per germline, CDR1 KGHDR and CDR2 SFDVKD. The CDR3 runs to 12 residues. Between the trimmed V and J ends, which lost 9 bases and 0 bases, there was a span of 6 bases. The CDR3 here is CATSTSTDTQYF. CDR3 sequence (DNA): TGTGCCACCTCGACTAGCACAGATACGCAGTATTTT.

The chain recombines TRBV5-4 with TRBJ1-3, with a weak D call TRBD1 (6 bases). With 5 bases removed from V and 4 bases from J, the gap between germline ends came to 13 bases. CDR1 and CDR2 (germline): SGHNT, YYREEE (reference sequence). The length of the CDR3 is 14 residues. CDR3 region: CASRRDIGGNTIYF. CDR3 in DNA: TGTGCCAGCAGACGGGACATCGGGGGAAACACCATATATTTT.

By its share, this clonotype is large (0.1 to 1%). V gene TRBV6-1 combines with J gene TRBJ2-6; maybe TRBD2 (5 bases). Germline V gene lookup returns CDR1 MNHNS and CDR2 SASEGT. The CDR3 has 14 residues. The V end lost 7 bases, the J end lost 4 bases, and 11 bases lay between the germline ends. This CDR3 reads CASTEGYGANVLTF. In DNA, the CDR3 is TGTGCCAGCACAGAGGGTTACGGGGCCAACGTCCTGACTTTC.

The chain is built from TRBV24-1 and TRBJ2-5; 11 positions agree with TRBD2. CDR1 is KGHDR, CDR2 SFDVKD, per germline. CDR3 size: 15 residues. Trimming cost V 5 bases and J 4 bases; bases outside gene matches: 5. The CDR3 DNA sequence: TGTGCCACCAGTGTTATAGCGGGGGGGAGAGAGACCCAGTACTTC. This encodes CATSVIAGGRETQYF.

The rearrangement joins TRBV5-4 to TRBJ2-3; 9 nucleotides align to TRBD2. Germline V gene data show CDR1 as SGHNT and CDR2 as YYREEE (reference sequence). V lost 2 bases and J lost 2; bases outside the gene matches: 6. The CDR3 runs to 16 residues. The CDR3 coding sequence is TGTGCCAGCAGCTTTGTCGCGGGGGGGAACACAGATACGCAGTATTTT. It specifies CASSFVAGGNTDTQYF.

The V call is TRBV20-1, the J call TRBJ1-2; D is unclear. V gave up 0 bases and J gave up 8 bases, with 13 bases separating them. CDR1 and CDR2 from the germline V gene are DFQATT and SNEGSKA (reference sequence). The CDR3 is 13 residues long. The CDR3 DNA reads as TGCAGTGCTAGAGATCTCCCCTCTGGGGGCTACACCTTC. It translates to CSARDLPSGGYTF.

The chain recombines TRBV6-5 with TRBJ1-6; 7 nucleotides agree with TRBD1. V lost 4 bases to trimming and J lost 9 bases; unmatched junction nucleotides: 9. Germline V gives CDR1 MNHEY, CDR2 SVGAGI. The CDR3 loop spans 15 amino acids. The CDR3 nucleotides read TGTGCCAGCAGTTCCGCCGGGACAGAATCTTCACCCCTCCACTTT. Amino acid sequence: CASSSAGTESSPLHF.

The V call is TRBV24-1, the J call TRBJ2-3, with D hard to call. Between the trimmed V and J ends, which lost 6 bases and 3 bases, there was a span of 9 bases. Germline CDR1 is KGHDR and CDR2 is SFDVKD. The CDR3 length is 13 residues. CDR3: CATSHPITDTQYF. As DNA, the CDR3 is TGTGCCACCAGTCATCCCATTACAGATACGCAGTATTTT.